The subject of this entry is one TCR beta chain. These data are taken from a study of T cell responses to AZD1222 COVID-19 vaccine. Assay: immunoSEQ multiplex PCR; the TCRdb copy retains only in-frame clones and omits some. Altogether around 170,000 clones are present, 85% to 95% being singletons, with the ten largest covering roughly 2%. Germline-derived CDR1 and CDR2 are LNHDA and SQIVND (reference sequence). V lost 6 bases to trimming and J lost 2 bases, with 13 bases between them. This CDR3 spans 14 amino acids. The chain recombines TRBV19 with TRBJ1-2; D gene ambiguous. This TCR was recovered from an adult who received the AZD1222 COVID-19 vaccine. Sequenced here: peripheral blood, sampled 28 days after the second AZD1222 dose. CDR3 residues: CASRPLGTNYGYTF. The CDR3 region has the DNA TGTGCCAGTAGGCCACTGGGAACAAACTATGGCTACACCTTC.